This TCR beta chain was captured in a study of blood T cells in healthy people across ages. A word on this clonotype: Its cognate antigen is unknown.

General study results and limits: Without sorted subsets, naive and antigen-experienced compartments could not be conclusively compared. Estimates of diversity drawn from one million T cells were considered underestimates. Not knowing donor CMV status may have confounded expanded clonotype changes.

A second PCR of 7 to 11 cycles used a sample-barcoded 5' primer and a J-beta primer mix. TCRdb independently ran MiXCR on the 5' RACE reads; one entry per CDR3 protein. The sample carries roughly 500,000 distinct CDR3 sequences, about 25% recorded once. The specimen was blood. The sequence was collected from a woman aged 70 to 79 in good health.

This chain's CDR3 is CASSQDWTSGGGNYGYTF. The CDR3 region has the DNA TGTGCCAGCAGCCAAGATTGGACATCGGGGGGTGGCAACTATGGCTACACCTTC. The V and J genes are TRBV4-2 and TRBJ1-2, with TRBD1 as a possible D gene (5 bases). This CDR3 region has 18 residues. Germline V gives CDR1 LGHNA, CDR2 YNFKEQ. Trimming removed 0 bases at V and 2 bases at J, with 19 bases between.